This T cell receptor beta chain derives from a study of PD-L1 blockade in urothelial cancer. Spiking of synthetic TCR analog templates was performed in each PCR. Sequencing used immunoSEQ multiplex PCR; TCRdb keeps in-frame clones, though not all of them. Of tens of thousands of clones listed, roughly 80% were seen once; the top ten hold around 5.7%. This clone was counted a single time. V was clipped by 5 bases and J by 3 bases, with 16 bases between them. This CDR3 is built from 16 residues. Germline V gene data show CDR1 as PRHDT and CDR2 as FYEKMQ (reference sequence). Noted time point: pretreatment peripheral blood.

The rearrangement joins TRBV13 to TRBJ2-2; D perhaps matches TRBD2 (5 bases). The sequencing here drew on PBMCs, taken around atezolizumab (anti-PD-L1) treatment. The TCR originated in a man in his 70s with urothelial cancer. DNA for the CDR3: TGTGCCAGCAGCCCCCGGGGTAGCGTAGACACCGGGGAGCTGTTTTTT. This codes for CASSPRGSVDTGELFF.